The sequence of this T cell receptor beta chain was determined in a study of graft-versus-host responses after intestinal transplantation. Study information: Uniformly, recipients were administered anti-thymocyte globulin induction with subsequent tacrolimus and steroids for approximately three years. Study-level findings and limits: Recipient bone marrow held GvH clones, some seen earlier in ileum or blood. There was an association between peak levels of circulating GvH clones and early post-transplant HvG declines.

Investigators treated the graft tissue so that it released intraepithelial and lamina propria lymphocytes. Germline values: CDR1 WSHSY, CDR2 SAAADI. Trimming left V 8 bases short and J 1 base short, with 18 bases between. The CDR3 totals 17 residues. The sample holds one count of this clone. Its antigen is unknown. Clones were sequenced by immunoSEQ multiplex PCR, and TCRdb holds only the in-frame ones, with some missing. The data hold several thousand clones, with over 60% observed a single time. The TCR sequence derives from a human patient who received an intestinal transplant, so some T cells may come from the graft donor. V and J are TRBV10-2 and TRBJ2-6, with unresolved D. Specimen: ileum tissue, collected about 130 days after intestinal transplantation. In DNA, the CDR3 is TGCGCCAGCTCGGACGGTCCACACTCTTCTGGGGCCAACGTCCTGACTTTC. This translates into CASSDGPHSSGANVLTF.